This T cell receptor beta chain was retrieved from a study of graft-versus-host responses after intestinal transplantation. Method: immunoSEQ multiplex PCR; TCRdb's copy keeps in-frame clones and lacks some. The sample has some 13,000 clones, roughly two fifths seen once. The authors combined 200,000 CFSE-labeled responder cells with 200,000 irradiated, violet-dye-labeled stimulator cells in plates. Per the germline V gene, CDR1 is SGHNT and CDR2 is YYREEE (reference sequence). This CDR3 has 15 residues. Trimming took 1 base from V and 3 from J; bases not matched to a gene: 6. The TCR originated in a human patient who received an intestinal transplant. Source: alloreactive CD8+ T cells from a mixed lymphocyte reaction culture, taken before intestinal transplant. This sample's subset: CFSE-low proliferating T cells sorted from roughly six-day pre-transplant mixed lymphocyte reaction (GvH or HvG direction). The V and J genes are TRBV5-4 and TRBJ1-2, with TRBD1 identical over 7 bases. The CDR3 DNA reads TGTGCCAGCAGCTTGACAGGGGAGTGGGACTATGGCTACACCTTC. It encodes CASSLTGEWDYGYTF.